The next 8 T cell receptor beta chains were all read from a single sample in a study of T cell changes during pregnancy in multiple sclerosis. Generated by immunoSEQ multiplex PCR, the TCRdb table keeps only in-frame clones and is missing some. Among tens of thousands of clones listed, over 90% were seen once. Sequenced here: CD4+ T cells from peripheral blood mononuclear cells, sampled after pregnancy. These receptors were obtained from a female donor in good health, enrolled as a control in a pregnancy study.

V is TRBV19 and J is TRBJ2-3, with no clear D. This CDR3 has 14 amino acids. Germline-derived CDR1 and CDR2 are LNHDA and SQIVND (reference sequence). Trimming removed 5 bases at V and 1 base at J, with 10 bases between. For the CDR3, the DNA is TGTGCCAGTAGTGGCAGGAAAGGCACAGATACGCAGTATTTT. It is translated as CASSGRKGTDTQYF.

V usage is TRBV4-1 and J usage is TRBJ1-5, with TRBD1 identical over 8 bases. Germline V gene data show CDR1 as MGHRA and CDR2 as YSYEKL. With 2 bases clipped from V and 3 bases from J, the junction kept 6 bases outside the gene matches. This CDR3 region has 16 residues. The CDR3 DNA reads TGCGCCAGCAGCCAAACAGGGGGTGGGCCCAATCAGCCCCAGCATTTT. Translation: CASSQTGGGPNQPQHF.

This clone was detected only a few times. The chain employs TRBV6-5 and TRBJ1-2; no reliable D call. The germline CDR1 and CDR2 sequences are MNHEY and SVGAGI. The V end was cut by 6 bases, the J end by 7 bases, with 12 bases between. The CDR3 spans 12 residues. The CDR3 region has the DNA TGTGCCAGCAGCACAGTTCTCGGTGGCTACACCTTC. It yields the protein CASSTVLGGYTF.

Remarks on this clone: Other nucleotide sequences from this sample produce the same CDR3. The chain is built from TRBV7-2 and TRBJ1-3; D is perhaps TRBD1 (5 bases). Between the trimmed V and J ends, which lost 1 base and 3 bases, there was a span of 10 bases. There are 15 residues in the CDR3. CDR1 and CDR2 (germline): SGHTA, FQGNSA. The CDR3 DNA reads TGTGCCAGCAGCTTAGTAGCCGGGGGTGGAAACACCATATATTTT. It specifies CASSLVAGGGNTIYF.

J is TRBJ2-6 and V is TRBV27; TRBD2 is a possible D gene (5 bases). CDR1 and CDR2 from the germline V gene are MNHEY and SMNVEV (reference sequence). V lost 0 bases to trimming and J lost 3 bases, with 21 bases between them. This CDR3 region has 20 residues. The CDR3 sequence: CASSLSWLAGAHGGANVLTF. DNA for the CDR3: TGTGCCAGCAGTTTATCGTGGTTGGCGGGTGCCCACGGTGGGGCCAACGTCCTGACTTTC.

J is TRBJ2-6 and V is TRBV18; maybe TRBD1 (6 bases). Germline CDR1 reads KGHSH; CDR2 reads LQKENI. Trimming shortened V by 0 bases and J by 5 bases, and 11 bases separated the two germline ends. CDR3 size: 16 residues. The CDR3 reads CASSPPGASWANVLTF. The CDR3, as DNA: TGTGCCAGCTCACCACCGGGGGCCTCCTGGGCCAACGTCCTGACTTTC. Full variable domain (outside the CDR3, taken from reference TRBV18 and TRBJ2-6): NAGVMQNPRHLVRRRGQEARLRCSPMKGHSHVYWYRQLPEEGLKFMVYLQKENIIDESGMPKERFSAEFPKEGPSILRIQQVVRGDSAAYFCASSPPGASWANVLTFGAGSRLTVL.

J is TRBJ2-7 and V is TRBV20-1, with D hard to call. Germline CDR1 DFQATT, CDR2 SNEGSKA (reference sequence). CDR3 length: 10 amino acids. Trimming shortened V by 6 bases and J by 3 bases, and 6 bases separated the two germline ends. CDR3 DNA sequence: TGCAGTGCGACAAGCTACGAGCAGTACTTC. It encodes CSATSYEQYF.

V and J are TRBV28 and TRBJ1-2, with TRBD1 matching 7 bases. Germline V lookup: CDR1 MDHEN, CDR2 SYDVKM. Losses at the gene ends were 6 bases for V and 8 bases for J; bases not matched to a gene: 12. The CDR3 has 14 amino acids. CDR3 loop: CASRSAGGSGGYTF. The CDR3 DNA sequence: TGTGCCAGCAGGTCAGCAGGGGGGTCCGGAGGCTACACCTTC.